What follows are 26 T cell receptor beta chains derived from one specimen sequenced in a study of somatic mutations in cytotoxic T cells in rheumatoid arthritis. This table comes from immunoSEQ multiplex PCR, and its TCRdb copy is limited to in-frame clones, with some not included. The sample shows some 14,000 clones, approximately 84% of them seen only once. The sequenced sample was CD8+ T cells sorted from blood. The receptors derive from an adult with rheumatoid arthritis.

The rearrangement joins TRBV11-1 to TRBJ2-2; TRBD1 is a possible D gene (5 bases). The CDR3 spans 13 residues. Trimming left V 4 bases short and J 5 bases short, with 8 bases between. Germline-derived CDR1 and CDR2 are SGHAT and FQDESV (reference sequence). The CDR3 here is CASSSKGTGELFF. The CDR3 nucleotides read TGTGCCAGCAGCTCTAAGGGGACCGGGGAGCTGTTTTTT.

The chain links TRBV6-6 to TRBJ2-7; D is unresolved. Germline CDR1 reads MNHNY; CDR2 reads SVGAGI (reference sequence). The CDR3 is made up of 11 amino acids. V lost 8 bases, J lost 4 bases, and 9 bases lay in between. The CDR3 loop reads CASSSPYEQYF. The CDR3 DNA reads as TGTGCCAGCTCTTCCCCGTACGAGCAGTACTTC.

The chain has TRBV7-6 and TRBJ2-3; 10 bases are a match to TRBD2. CDR1 is SGHVS, CDR2 FNYEAQ, per germline. The CDR3 runs to 17 residues. V lost 6 bases to trimming and J lost 1 base; unmatched junction nucleotides: 10. Here the CDR3 reads CASSSSPLAGGTDTQYF. The CDR3 bases are TGTGCCAGCAGTTCCTCCCCCCTAGCGGGGGGCACAGATACGCAGTATTTT.

The chain uses TRBV5-4 and TRBJ1-2, with TRBD1 matching over 7 bases. The CDR3 contains 13 residues. The junction had 8 bases not matched to a gene; V was cut back by 4 bases and J by 8 bases. The germline V gene encodes CDR1 SGHNT and CDR2 YYREEE (reference sequence). The CDR3 loop reads CASSEPGQPGYTF. For the CDR3, the DNA is TGTGCCAGCAGCGAACCGGGACAGCCGGGCTACACCTTC.

CDR3 loop: CASSLRDRAGNTIYF. The CDR3 region has the DNA TGTGCCAGCAGCTTAAGGGACAGGGCTGGAAACACCATATATTTT. The chain combines TRBV7-8 with TRBJ1-3; TRBD1 agrees at 9 bases. Germline V CDR1 and CDR2: SGHVS, FQNEAQ. The CDR3 extends over 15 amino acids. V shed 2 bases and J 2 bases; nucleotides not matched to a gene: 1.

This clone was detected only a few times. This chain joins TRBV19 and TRBJ2-7; TRBD1 might be the D (6 bases). CDR1 and CDR2 (germline): LNHDA, SQIVND (reference sequence). V lost 5 bases and J lost 6, with 14 bases in between. CDR3 length: 13 amino acids. CDR3 sequence: CASSWGHSSEQYF. As DNA, the CDR3 is TGTGCCAGTAGTTGGGGACACAGTAGCGAGCAGTACTTC.

The CDR3 nucleotides are TGTGCCAGCAGTTACCGTACTAGCGGGAAAGAATTACAGAGCTCCTACAATGAGCAGTTCTTC. Protein sequence: CASSYRTSGKELQSSYNEQFF. The gene calls are TRBV6-7 and TRBJ2-1; 10 nucleotides align to TRBD2. TRBV6-7 is sorted into the ORF group, with uncertain function. V trimming: 2 bases; J trimming: 0 bases; junction bases outside the gene matches: 16. The CDR3 consists of 21 residues.

V usage is TRBV5-8 and J usage is TRBJ2-7; D is uncertain. The CDR3 is 12 amino acids. V lost 4 bases and J 5 bases, leaving 10 bases between the germline ends. In germline, CDR1 is SGHTS, CDR2 YDEGEE. The CDR3 here is CASSVTPHEQYF. The CDR3 DNA is TGTGCCAGCAGCGTGACCCCCCACGAGCAGTACTTC. Complete variable domain (other parts from reference TRBV5-8 and TRBJ2-7): EAGVTQSPTHLIKTRGQQATLRCSPISGHTSVYWYQQALGLGLQFLLWYDEGEERNRGNFPPRFSGRQFPNYSSELNVNALELEDSALYLCASSVTPHEQYFGPGTRLTVT.

This clone was picked up one time. The rearrangement joins TRBV6-5 to TRBJ2-1; D is perhaps TRBD2 (5 bases). Trimming left V 1 base short and J 6 bases short, with 13 bases between. CDR1 MNHEY and CDR2 SVGAGI come from the germline V gene. The CDR3 runs 15 residues. The CDR3 DNA sequence: TGTGCCAGCAGTTACTTTAAAGCGGACGGCAATGAGCAGTTCTTC. Residues: CASSYFKADGNEQFF.

The chain combines TRBV4-2 with TRBJ1-1; the match to TRBD1 covers 7 bases. The CDR3 runs to 14 residues. Germline CDR1 reads LGHNA; CDR2 reads YNFKEQ. V dropped 1 base and J dropped 3; count of bases not matched to a gene: 2. The CDR3 DNA is TGTGCCAGCAGCCAAGGACAGGGTGACACTGAAGCTTTCTTT. This gives the protein CASSQGQGDTEAFF.

The rearrangement joins TRBV2 to TRBJ1-5; D unresolved. This CDR3 is 13 amino acids long. V dropped 4 bases and J dropped 3 bases, with 7 bases sitting between them. CDR1 and CDR2 from the germline V gene are SNHLY and FYNNEI. CDR3 region: CASSARSNQPQHF. The CDR3 coding sequence is TGTGCCAGCAGTGCACGCTCCAATCAGCCCCAGCATTTT.

This clone showed up just a few times. V and J are TRBV7-9 and TRBJ1-2, with D perhaps TRBD1 (5 bases). The germline V gene encodes CDR1 SEHNR and CDR2 FQNEAQ (reference sequence). V dropped 3 bases and J dropped 4 bases, with 9 bases sitting between them. CDR3 length equals 13 residues. The CDR3 is CASSFGGGYGYTF. CDR3 nucleotides: TGTGCCAGCAGCTTCGGTGGGGGCTATGGCTACACCTTC.

This rearrangement joins TRBV5-6 to TRBJ2-7; no reliable D call. V lost 0 bases to trimming and J lost 6 bases, with 7 bases between them. CDR3 size: 12 residues. Germline lookup yields CDR1 SGHDT and CDR2 YYEEEE. The CDR3 coding sequence is TGTGCCAGCAGCTTGGGTAGTCGCGAGCAGTACTTC. Protein sequence: CASSLGSREQYF.

The V gene is TRBV27, the J gene TRBJ2-3; 8 bases agree with TRBD2. The germline V gene encodes CDR1 MNHEY and CDR2 SMNVEV (reference sequence). With 7 bases clipped from V and 6 bases from J, the junction kept 6 bases outside the gene matches. The CDR3 extends over 13 amino acids. The CDR3 nucleotides read TGTGCCAGCACGGCTAGCGGGTGGGATACGCAGTATTTT. Encoded protein: CASTASGWDTQYF.

This clone was seen only a few times. V and J are TRBV29-1 and TRBJ2-1; no reliable D call. Germline loops: CDR1 SQVTM, CDR2 ANQGSEA. CDR3 size: 15 residues. Trimming cost V 1 base and J 0 bases, with 10 bases left between them. The CDR3 region has the DNA TGCAGCGTTGAAGGGGGTTTAAGCTCCTACAATGAGCAGTTCTTC. Translating it yields CSVEGGLSSYNEQFF.

CDR3 loop: CASSPGTGLVNFYEQYF. DNA for the CDR3: TGTGCCAGCAGTCCGGGGACAGGGTTGGTGAATTTTTACGAGCAGTACTTC. The chain has TRBV28 and TRBJ2-7; 9 nucleotides line up with TRBD1. J gave up 4 bases and V 5 bases, and 15 bases lay outside the gene matches. CDR3 length: 17 residues. Per germline, CDR1 MDHEN and CDR2 SYDVKM. Full variable domain (rest looked up from reference TRBV28 and TRBJ2-7): DVKVTQSSRYLVKRTGEKVFLECVQDMDHENMFWYRQDPGLGLRLIYFSYDVKMKEKGDIPEGYSVSREKKERFSLILESASTNQTSMYLCASSPGTGLVNFYEQYFGPGTRLTVT.

The chain carries TRBV29-1 and TRBJ2-7, with TRBD1 matching over 9 bases. There are 14 residues in the CDR3. J lost 3 bases, V lost 3 bases, and 6 bases had no gene match. Germline values: CDR1 SQVTM, CDR2 ANQGSEA. CDR3 in amino acids: CSVDVDRGDYEQYF. The DNA of the CDR3 is TGCAGCGTTGACGTGGACAGGGGAGACTACGAGCAGTACTTC.

This chain joins TRBV19 and TRBJ2-4, with unresolved D. CDR3 size: 15 residues. Looked up from germline, CDR1 is LNHDA and CDR2 is SQIVND (reference sequence). V lost 4 bases, J lost 2 bases, and 12 bases lay in between. Here the CDR3 DNA reads TGTGCCAGTAGTAACATCGCCGTGACCAAAAACATTCAGTACTTC. Encoded protein: CASSNIAVTKNIQYF.

The genes are TRBV27 and TRBJ2-7, with TRBD2 identical over 12 bases. This CDR3 has 18 amino acids. Trimming cost V 5 bases and J 2 bases; bases outside gene matches: 13. Germline CDR1 and CDR2: MNHEY and SMNVEV (reference sequence). The CDR3 loop reads CASSKSGTSGSTTYEQYF. The CDR3 DNA sequence: TGTGCCAGCAGTAAATCCGGGACTAGCGGGTCTACGACCTACGAGCAGTACTTC.

The V call is TRBV5-6, the J call TRBJ2-5; maybe TRBD1 (6 bases). Germline V gene lookup returns CDR1 SGHDT and CDR2 YYEEEE. The CDR3 covers 15 residues. The ends were cut back, 4 bases at V and 2 bases at J, with 15 bases in the middle. CDR3 sequence reads: CASSLGTPIQETQYF. CDR3 bases: TGTGCCAGCAGCCTGGGGACACCGATTCAAGAGACCCAGTACTTC. Full variable domain (rest looked up from reference TRBV5-6 and TRBJ2-5): DAGVTQSPTHLIKTRGQQVTLRCSPKSGHDTVSWYQQALGQGPQFIFQYYEEEERQRGNFPDRFSGHQFPNYSSELNVNALLLGDSALYLCASSLGTPIQETQYFGPGTRLLVL.

This clone was counted a few times. The chain couples TRBV6-6 to TRBJ1-2; D not resolved. This CDR3 contains 13 residues. From germline, CDR1 is MNHNY and CDR2 SVGAGI (reference sequence). Between the trimmed V and J ends, which lost 2 bases and 6 bases, there was a span of 10 bases. The CDR3 sequence: CASSYVGPDGYTF. CDR3 in DNA: TGTGCCAGCAGTTACGTGGGCCCGGATGGCTACACCTTC.

V is TRBV7-9 and J is TRBJ1-1; D gene uncertain. Germline V lookup: CDR1 SEHNR, CDR2 FQNEAQ (reference sequence). Trimming stripped 7 bases from V and 4 bases from J, with 7 bases between. The CDR3 runs 11 residues. In DNA, the CDR3 is TGTGCCAGCACGGGAATCACTGAAGCTTTCTTT. It translates to CASTGITEAFF. Filled out from reference TRBV7-9 and TRBJ1-1, the complete variable domain reads DTGVSQNPRHKITKRGQNVTFRCDPISEHNRLYWYRQTLGQGPEFLTYFQNEAQLEKSRLLSDRFSAERPKGSFSTLEIQRTEQGDSAMYLCASTGITEAFFGQGTRLTVV.

This clone was detected only a few times. The V and J genes are TRBV6-1 and TRBJ1-2; TRBD1 matches at 7 bases. This CDR3 contains 14 residues. The V and J ends lost 6 bases and 6 bases, in that order; junction bases with no gene match: 10. Germline V gene data show CDR1 as MNHNS and CDR2 as SASEGT. The DNA of the CDR3 is TGTGCCAGCAGATCGACAGGGATCAGGCATGGCTACACCTTC. Protein sequence: CASRSTGIRHGYTF.

The chain links TRBV27 to TRBJ1-1, with 7 bases matching TRBD1. CDR1 and CDR2 from the germline V gene are MNHEY and SMNVEV (reference sequence). This CDR3 has 15 residues. Trimming removed 4 bases from V and 0 bases from J; junction bases left unmatched: 5. The CDR3 here is CASSSLQGLNTEAFF. The CDR3 bases are TGTGCCAGCAGTTCCTTACAGGGGCTGAACACTGAAGCTTTCTTT.

The chain uses TRBV9 and TRBJ2-1; 8 positions agree with TRBD1. Germline trimming cut 5 bases from V and 1 base from J; bases unmatched to any gene: 11. There are 17 residues in the CDR3. Germline V gives CDR1 SGDLS, CDR2 YYNGEE. The CDR3 nucleotides read TGTGCCAGCAGTCCGGCCCCAGGGGGCGAGTCCTACAATGAGCAGTTCTTC. Translation: CASSPAPGGESYNEQFF.

This chain connects TRBV4-2 to TRBJ2-5; D is possibly TRBD1 (5 bases). V shed 0 bases and J shed 7 bases, with 18 bases lying between them. The V gene's germline CDR1 is LGHNA and CDR2 YNFKEQ. The CDR3 runs to 16 residues. The chain's CDR3 is CASSQEDLGPFGTQYF. The CDR3 DNA reads as TGTGCCAGCAGCCAAGAAGATCTGGGGCCTTTCGGGACCCAGTACTTC.